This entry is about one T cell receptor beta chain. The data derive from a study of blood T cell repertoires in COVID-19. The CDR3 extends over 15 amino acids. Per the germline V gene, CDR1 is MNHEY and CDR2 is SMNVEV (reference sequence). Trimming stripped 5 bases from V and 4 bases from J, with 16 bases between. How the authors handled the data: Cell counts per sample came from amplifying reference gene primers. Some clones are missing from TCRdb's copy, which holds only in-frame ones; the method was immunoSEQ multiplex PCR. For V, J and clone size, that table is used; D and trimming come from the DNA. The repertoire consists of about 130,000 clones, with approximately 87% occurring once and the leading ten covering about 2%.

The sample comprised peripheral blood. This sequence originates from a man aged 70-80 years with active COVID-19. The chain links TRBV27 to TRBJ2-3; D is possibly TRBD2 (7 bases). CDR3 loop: CASSPRGLAADTQYF. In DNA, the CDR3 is TGTGCCAGCAGTCCCCGGGGGCTAGCGGCAGATACGCAGTATTTT.